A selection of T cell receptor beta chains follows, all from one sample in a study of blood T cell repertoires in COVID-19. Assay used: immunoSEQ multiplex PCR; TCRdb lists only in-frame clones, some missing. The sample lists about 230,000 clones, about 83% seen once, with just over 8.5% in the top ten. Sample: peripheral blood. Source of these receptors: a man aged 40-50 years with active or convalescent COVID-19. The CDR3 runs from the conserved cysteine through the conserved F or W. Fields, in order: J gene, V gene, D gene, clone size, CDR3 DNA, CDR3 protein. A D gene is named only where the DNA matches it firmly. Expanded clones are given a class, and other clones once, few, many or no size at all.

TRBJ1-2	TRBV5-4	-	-	TGTGCCAGCAGCTCGCAACAGGAGTATGGCTACACCTTC	CASSSQQEYGYTF
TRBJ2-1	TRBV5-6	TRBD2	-	TGTGCCAGCAGCCGCGGACTAGTCTCCTACAATGAGCAGTTCTTC	CASSRGLVSYNEQFF
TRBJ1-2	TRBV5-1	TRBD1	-	TGCGCCAGCAGCTTTAATATGGGATCGGGACAGAACTATGGCTACACCTTC	CASSFNMGSGQNYGYTF
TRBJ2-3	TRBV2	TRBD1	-	TGTGCCAGCAAGGGGGCTGCAGATACGCAGTATTTT	CASKGAADTQYF
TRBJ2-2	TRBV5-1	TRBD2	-	TGCGCCAGCAGCGCGGGGGGAGGGCTGAACACCGGGGAGCTGTTTTTT	CASSAGGGLNTGELFF
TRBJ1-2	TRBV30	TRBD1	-	TGTGCCTGGATGGGGACAGTAGGCTATGGCTACACCTTC	CAWMGTVGYGYTF
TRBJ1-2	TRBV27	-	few	TGTGCCAGCAGTCCTCTGACAGCCATATATGGCTACACCTTC	CASSPLTAIYGYTF
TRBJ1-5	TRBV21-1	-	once	TGTGCCAGCATCTTGACAGACGGTCAGCCCCAGCATTTT	CASILTDGQPQHF
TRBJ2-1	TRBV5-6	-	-	TGTGCCAGCAGCTTCGGAGGCCCCATCAACTCCTACAATGAGCAGTTCTTC	CASSFGGPINSYNEQFF
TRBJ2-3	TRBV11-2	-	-	TGTGCCAGCAGCTTAGAGTCTACGTCTACGCAGTATTTT	CASSLESTSTQYF
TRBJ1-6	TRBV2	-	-	TGTGCCAGCAGCGCAAGCTCCGGACACGTTAATTCACCCCTCCACTTT	CASSASSGHVNSPLHF
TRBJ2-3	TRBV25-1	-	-	TGTGCCAGCAGTGAGTTCGGCACAGATACGCAGTATTTT	CASSEFGTDTQYF
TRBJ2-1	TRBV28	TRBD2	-	TGTGCCAGCAGTATATCTAGCGGCATAAGTCGGGTGGTTGAGCAGTTCTTC	CASSISSGISRVVEQFF
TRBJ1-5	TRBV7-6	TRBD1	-	TGTGCCAGCAGCCGAGGACAGGGCAATCAGCCCCAGCATTTT	CASSRGQGNQPQHF
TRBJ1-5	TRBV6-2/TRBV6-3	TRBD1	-	TGTGCCAGCAGTCCCTCGGACAGGGTTAATCAGCCCCAGCATTTT	CASSPSDRVNQPQHF
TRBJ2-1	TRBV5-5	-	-	TGTGCCAGCAGCTTGCTTAAGGGGGGGAATGAGCAGTTCTTC	CASSLLKGGNEQFF
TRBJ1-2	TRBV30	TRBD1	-	TGTGCCTGGAAAGTCCCCGGGACAGGGGGCTCGGCTAACTATGGCTACACCTTC	CAWKVPGTGGSANYGYTF
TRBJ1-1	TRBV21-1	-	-	TGTGCCAGCAGCAAGGCGAGGAAGGAGGGTAACACTGAAGCTTTCTTT	CASSKARKEGNTEAFF
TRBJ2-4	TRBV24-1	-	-	TGTGCCACCGGCTCGGGGGGCGGGAGAAAGGGCATTCAGTACTTC	CATGSGGGRKGIQYF
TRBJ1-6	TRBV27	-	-	TGTGCCAGCAGTACCTCAGGGCGGGGCTATAATTCACCCCTCCACTTT	CASSTSGRGYNSPLHF
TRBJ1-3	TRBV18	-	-	TGTGCCAGCTCACCAATCACCGGGGGCTCTGGAAACACCATATATTTT	CASSPITGGSGNTIYF
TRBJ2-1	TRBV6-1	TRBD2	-	TGTGCCAGCAGTGAGGGGGCGGGAGGGCGCAATGAGCAGTTCTTC	CASSEGAGGRNEQFF
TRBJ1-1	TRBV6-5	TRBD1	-	TGTGCCAGCAGCCGACAGGGGAGGACTGAAGCTTTCTTT	CASSRQGRTEAFF
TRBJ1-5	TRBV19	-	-	TGTGCCAGTAGTTCCCCGTCGGGGGGCGATCAGCCCCAGCATTTT	CASSSPSGGDQPQHF
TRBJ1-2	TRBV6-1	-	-	TGTGCCAGCAGTGAAGGGGGAGTGGGCTATGGCTACACCTTC	CASSEGGVGYGYTF
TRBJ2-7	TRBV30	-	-	TGTGCCGGTGAGGGGGGGTACGAGCAGTACTTC	CAGEGGYEQYF
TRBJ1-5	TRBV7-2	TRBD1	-	TGTGCCAGCAGCCTAGGACAGGGGGCCCCTCAGCCCCAGCATTTT	CASSLGQGAPQPQHF
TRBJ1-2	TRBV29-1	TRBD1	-	TGCAGCGTCTCGGACAGGGGAAACTATGGCTACACCTTC	CSVSDRGNYGYTF
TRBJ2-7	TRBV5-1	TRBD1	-	TGCGCCAGCAAAACCGGGACAGTCAACTACGAGCAGTACTTC	CASKTGTVNYEQYF
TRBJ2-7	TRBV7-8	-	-	TGTGCCAGCAGCCCAGAGCGTTATTTCCTGAACGAGCAGTACTTC	CASSPERYFLNEQYF
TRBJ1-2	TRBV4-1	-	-	TGCGCCAGCAGCCAAGGTCAGGGGGGCTACACCTTC	CASSQGQGGYTF
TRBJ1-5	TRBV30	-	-	TGTGCCTGGAGCCGGGATAGCAATCAGCCCCAGCATTTT	CAWSRDSNQPQHF
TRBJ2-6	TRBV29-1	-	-	TGCAGCGTTGGAGGTGCGATTGCTGGGGCCAACGTCCTGACTTTC	CSVGGAIAGANVLTF
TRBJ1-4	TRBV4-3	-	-	TGCGCCAGCAGCCAAGATAGAGGGGAAAAACTGTTTTTT	CASSQDRGEKLFF
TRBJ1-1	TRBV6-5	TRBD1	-	TGTGCCAGCAGTTACAGGACAGGGGTAAACACTGAAGCTTTCTTT	CASSYRTGVNTEAFF
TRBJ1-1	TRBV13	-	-	TGTGCCAGCAGCTCCCCGGGACACACATCCACTGAAGCTTTCTTT	CASSSPGHTSTEAFF
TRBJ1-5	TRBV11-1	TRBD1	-	TGTGCCAGCAGCGCAGGGGGCGCTGGCAATCAGCCCCAGCATTTT	CASSAGGAGNQPQHF
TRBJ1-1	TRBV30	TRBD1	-	TGTGCCTGGAGTGTTCTCTCCCTGTCGGACAGGGGTGCTGAAGCTTTCTTT	CAWSVLSLSDRGAEAFF
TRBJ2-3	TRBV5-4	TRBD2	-	TGTGCCAGCAGTCCCCCTAGCGGGGGAGGAGATACGCAGTATTTT	CASSPPSGGGDTQYF
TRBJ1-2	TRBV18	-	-	TGTGCCAGCTCACCGAAATCTAGTGGCTATGGCTACACCTTC	CASSPKSSGYGYTF
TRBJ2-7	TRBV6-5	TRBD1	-	TGTGCCAGCAGTTACTCCAGGGGGCTCTACGAGCAGTACTTC	CASSYSRGLYEQYF
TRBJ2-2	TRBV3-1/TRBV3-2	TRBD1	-	TGTGCCAGCAGCCAGGGACAGGGCCACACCGGGGAGCTGTTTTTT	CASSQGQGHTGELFF
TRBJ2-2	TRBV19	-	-	TGTGCCAGTAGCCTCCAGGGCGCCGGGGAGCTGTTTTTT	CASSLQGAGELFF
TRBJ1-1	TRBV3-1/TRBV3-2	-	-	TGTGCCAGCAGCCTCCAAACAGGGACTGAAGCTTTCTTT	CASSLQTGTEAFF
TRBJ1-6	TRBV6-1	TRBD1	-	TGTGCCAGCAGTGTCGTGGGACAGGGCTTTGATTCACCCCTCCACTTT	CASSVVGQGFDSPLHF
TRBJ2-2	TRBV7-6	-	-	TGTGCCAGCAGCTTATCACAGGGCGGCACCGGGGAGCTGTTTTTT	CASSLSQGGTGELFF
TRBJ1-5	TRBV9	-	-	TGTGCCAGCAGCCTCACAGGGTCCAATCAGCCCCAGCATTTT	CASSLTGSNQPQHF
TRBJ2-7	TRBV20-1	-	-	TGCAGTGCTAGTGGCTTCGGCTACGAGCAGTACTTC	CSASGFGYEQYF
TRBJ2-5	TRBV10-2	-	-	TGCGCCAGCAGCCGAGGATTTCAAGAGACCCAGTACTTC	CASSRGFQETQYF
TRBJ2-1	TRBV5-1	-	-	TGCGCCAGCAGCTCACTAGCTGACAATGAGCAGTTCTTC	CASSSLADNEQFF
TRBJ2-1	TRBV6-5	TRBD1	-	TGTGCCAGCTTCGGGACAGGGCTCTACAATGAGCAGTTCTTC	CASFGTGLYNEQFF
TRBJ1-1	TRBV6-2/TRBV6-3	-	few	TGTGCCAGCAGCAGACAGTTGAGAACTGAAGCTTTCTTT	CASSRQLRTEAFF
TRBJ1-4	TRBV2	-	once	TGTGCCAGTTCAGGGGTCAATGAAAAACTGTTTTTT	CASSGVNEKLFF
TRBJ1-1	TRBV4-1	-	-	TGCGCCAGCAGCCAAGATGGAACGGGGATACCCACTGAAGCTTTCTTT	CASSQDGTGIPTEAFF
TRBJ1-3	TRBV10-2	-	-	TGCGCCAGCAGTGAGGAGAGCTCTGGAAACACCATATATTTT	CASSEESSGNTIYF
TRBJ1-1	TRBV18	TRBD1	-	TGTGCCAGCTCACAGGGGGCGAGGACTGAAGCTTTCTTT	CASSQGARTEAFF
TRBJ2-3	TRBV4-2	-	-	TGTGCCAGCAGCCAAGAATTTAGTAAGAGAAATACGCAGTATTTT	CASSQEFSKRNTQYF
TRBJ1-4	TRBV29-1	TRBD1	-	TGCAGCGTGGTTACAGGGGGTTCTAATGAAAAACTGTTTTTT	CSVVTGGSNEKLFF